This T cell receptor beta chain came from a study of T cell responses to AZD1222 COVID-19 vaccine. Study results and caveats: Reports say nearly half of spike-specific TCRs go after unmutated variant regions. Spike-spanning, vaccine-associated CD4 TCRs were dominant at 160-218 and 743-854.

This CDR3 region has 19 residues. Germline V gene lookup returns CDR1 LNHDA and CDR2 SQIVND (reference sequence). V lost 3 bases to trimming and J lost 0 bases, with 21 bases between them. About this clone itself: What it binds is unknown.

This table comes from immunoSEQ multiplex PCR, and its TCRdb copy is limited to in-frame clones, with some not included. Of around 140,000 clones in the sample, approximately 85% were seen once. Sequenced material: peripheral blood, taken 28 days after the second dose of the MenACWY control vaccine. This receptor was obtained from an adult who received the MenACWY meningococcal vaccine as a control. This chain connects TRBV19 to TRBJ1-5; a possible D gene is TRBD1 (5 bases). DNA of the CDR3: TGTGCCAGTAGTATGGGCTGGGGCCTGTCCCCCTTTAGCAATCAGCCCCAGCATTTT. Translating gives CASSMGWGLSPFSNQPQHF.